Sequencing of this TCR beta chain was carried out in a study of T cells after yellow fever vaccination. Study-level points and caveats: Abundant bulk-derived clonotypes could contaminate FACS-sorted repertoires. Weaker overall, the secondary response nonetheless peaked faster (day 5 versus 15). Post-booster reappearance was seen for most primary-vaccination clones (about 96% CD4, 80% to 90% CD8).

CDR3 size: 15 residues. With 4 bases clipped from V and 6 bases from J, the junction kept 7 bases outside the gene matches. Germline-derived CDR1 and CDR2 are SGHRS and YFSETQ. MiXCR, run by TCRdb on the 5' RACE reads, gives a single entry per CDR3 protein. The table lists hundreds of thousands of distinct CDR3 sequences, 9% to 15% of them singletons. This clonotype turned up a few times. Antigen specificity is unknown. This sample comprised PBMCs, obtained on the day of the yellow fever booster vaccination. The V call is TRBV5-1, the J call TRBJ2-1, with TRBD2 matching 10 bases. This clonotype was sampled from a young man who received the YFV17D yellow fever vaccine. The CDR3 coding sequence is TGCGCCAGCAGCATCGTAGCGGGAGGTTCCAATGAGCAGTTCTTC. Its protein is CASSIVAGGSNEQFF.